This is a list of T cell receptor beta chains from one sample in a study of post-analysis software for immune sequencing data. A single record per CDR3 protein comes from TCRdb applying MiXCR to the PCR reads. The table includes about 770,000 distinct CDR3 sequences, around 46% detected once. The sequenced material came from blood. All receptors come from a girl aged 5 to 17 with multiple sclerosis. Each CDR3 is given with its conserved first and last residue. A D gene is named only where the DNA matches it firmly. Some rows have no size entry. The others give once, few or many, or a class for an expanded clone.

d_call: .; v_call: TRBV6-5; j_call: TRBJ2-6; clone_size: .; cdr3_nt: TGTGCCAGCAGTTACTACATTCCCTCCTCCTCTGGGGCCAACGTCCTGACTTTC; cdr3_aa: CASSYYIPSSSGANVLTF
d_call: .; v_call: TRBV5-1; j_call: TRBJ2-7; clone_size: many; cdr3_nt: TGCGCCAGCAGCCCGGACGGCTACTCCTACGAGCAGTACTTC; cdr3_aa: CASSPDGYSYEQYF
d_call: .; v_call: TRBV7-2; j_call: TRBJ2-3; clone_size: few; cdr3_nt: TGTGCCAGCAGCTTAAGGATGAGCACAGATACGCAGTATTTT; cdr3_aa: CASSLRMSTDTQYF
d_call: TRBD1; v_call: TRBV10-3; j_call: TRBJ2-3; clone_size: .; cdr3_nt: TGTGCCATCAGCGCTCTACAGGGGGCGAGCACAGATATGCAGTATTTT; cdr3_aa: CAISALQGASTDMQYF
d_call: TRBD1; v_call: TRBV27; j_call: TRBJ2-1; clone_size: .; cdr3_nt: TGTGCCAGCAACGCCCGGGACAGATACAATGAGCAGTTCTTC; cdr3_aa: CASNARDRYNEQFF
d_call: TRBD2; v_call: TRBV7-6; j_call: TRBJ2-3; clone_size: few; cdr3_nt: TGTGCCAGCAGCTTGGGGACTAGCGGTGCAGATACGCAGTATTTT; cdr3_aa: CASSLGTSGADTQYF
d_call: TRBD2; v_call: TRBV5-1; j_call: TRBJ2-1; clone_size: few; cdr3_nt: TGCGCCAGCAGCTTGGCGAGCGGACTAGCGGGAGGTGATGAGCAGTTCTTC; cdr3_aa: CASSLASGLAGGDEQFF
d_call: .; v_call: TRBV6-6; j_call: TRBJ2-3; clone_size: once; cdr3_nt: TGTGCCAGCACGAGAGGGCGGAGGACAGATACGCAGTATTTT; cdr3_aa: CASTRGRRTDTQYF
d_call: .; v_call: TRBV7-8; j_call: TRBJ2-3; clone_size: .; cdr3_nt: TGTGCCAGCAGGGACACTTCCACAGATACGCAGTATTTT; cdr3_aa: CASRDTSTDTQYF
d_call: TRBD2; v_call: TRBV7-9; j_call: TRBJ2-1; clone_size: .; cdr3_nt: TGTGCCAGCAGCTTTCCCGGGACTAGGTTCGCGGGAGGGCCTCGTGAGCAGTTCTTC; cdr3_aa: CASSFPGTRFAGGPREQFF
d_call: TRBD1; v_call: TRBV6-6; j_call: TRBJ2-7; clone_size: .; cdr3_nt: TGTGCCAGCACTAAGTCAGGGGACAGCTCCTACGAGCAGTACTTC; cdr3_aa: CASTKSGDSSYEQYF
d_call: TRBD2; v_call: TRBV20-1; j_call: TRBJ2-5; clone_size: .; cdr3_nt: TGCAGTGCTAGAAGGCCTAGCGGGCAAGAGACCCAGTACTTC; cdr3_aa: CSARRPSGQETQYF
d_call: TRBD1; v_call: TRBV5-1; j_call: TRBJ1-1; clone_size: .; cdr3_nt: TGCGCCAGCAGCTACCGGACAGGGGGGATTGAAGCTTTCTTT; cdr3_aa: CASSYRTGGIEAFF
d_call: .; v_call: TRBV20-1; j_call: TRBJ2-7; clone_size: once; cdr3_nt: TGCAGTGCCGCTTACGAGAGGGGACCCTACGAGCAGTACTTC; cdr3_aa: CSAAYERGPYEQYF
d_call: TRBD1; v_call: TRBV4-2; j_call: TRBJ1-2; clone_size: .; cdr3_nt: TGTGCCAGCAGCCCAGGGGGCGGTCCTACGGGAGGCTACACCTTC; cdr3_aa: CASSPGGGPTGGYTF
d_call: .; v_call: TRBV7-2; j_call: TRBJ1-5; clone_size: .; cdr3_nt: TGTGCCAGCAGCTTAGGGTCAATTGGGAGCAATCAGCCCCAGCATTTT; cdr3_aa: CASSLGSIGSNQPQHF
d_call: .; v_call: TRBV12-3/TRBV12-4; j_call: TRBJ1-5; clone_size: few; cdr3_nt: TGTGCCAGCAGCCCCCCGGGGGACTATCAGCCCCAGCATTTT; cdr3_aa: CASSPPGDYQPQHF
d_call: .; v_call: TRBV3-1; j_call: TRBJ2-7; clone_size: .; cdr3_nt: TGTGCCAGCAGCCAAGGTTTTTCGAGGACAACAGTCTACGAGCAGTACTTC; cdr3_aa: CASSQGFSRTTVYEQYF
d_call: TRBD2; v_call: TRBV20-1; j_call: TRBJ2-3; clone_size: once; cdr3_nt: TGCAGGGGACTAGCGGGCCTCACAGATACGCAGTATTTT; cdr3_aa: CRGLAGLTDTQYF
d_call: TRBD2; v_call: TRBV7-3; j_call: TRBJ2-1; clone_size: few; cdr3_nt: TGTGCCAGCAGCTTATTAGAGCGGGAGGGCCGGGCATACAATGAGCAGTTCTTC; cdr3_aa: CASSLLEREGRAYNEQFF
d_call: .; v_call: TRBV10-3; j_call: TRBJ2-7; clone_size: .; cdr3_nt: TGTGCCATCAGTGAGACCAAAGGACTCAGCCCCTACGAGCAGTACTTC; cdr3_aa: CAISETKGLSPYEQYF
d_call: TRBD2; v_call: TRBV5-1; j_call: TRBJ2-7; clone_size: .; cdr3_nt: TGCGCCAGCAGTCGCGGAACAACTAGCGGGGAATACTACGAGCAGTACTTC; cdr3_aa: CASSRGTTSGEYYEQYF
d_call: .; v_call: TRBV6-2/TRBV6-3; j_call: TRBJ1-5; clone_size: .; cdr3_nt: TGTGCCAGCAGTCGAGGCCGACAGCCCCAGCATTTT; cdr3_aa: CASSRGRQPQHF
d_call: .; v_call: TRBV18; j_call: TRBJ2-7; clone_size: .; cdr3_nt: TGTGCCAGCTCACCAGTCCCAGCGACCGACGAGCAGTACTTC; cdr3_aa: CASSPVPATDEQYF
d_call: .; v_call: TRBV6-5; j_call: TRBJ2-7; clone_size: .; cdr3_nt: TGTGCCAGCAGACGCACTAGTGCCGAGCGGTACTTC; cdr3_aa: CASRRTSAERYF
d_call: .; v_call: TRBV29-1; j_call: TRBJ2-5; clone_size: .; cdr3_nt: TGCAGCGTCGTGCGGCTGGGGCAGCTACAAGAGACCCAGTACTTC; cdr3_aa: CSVVRLGQLQETQYF
d_call: TRBD1; v_call: TRBV20-1; j_call: TRBJ1-4; clone_size: .; cdr3_nt: TGCAGTGCATTGACGGGACAGCTTAATGAAAAACTGTTTTTT; cdr3_aa: CSALTGQLNEKLFF
d_call: .; v_call: TRBV4-1; j_call: TRBJ2-1; clone_size: .; cdr3_nt: TGCGCCAGCAGCCAAGGCATTACCTCCTACAATGAGCAGTTCTTC; cdr3_aa: CASSQGITSYNEQFF